The 17 T cell receptor beta chains presented below share a single source sample, sequenced in a study of cytomegalovirus exposure and HLA in healthy donors. PCR employed 60 Vbeta and 13 Jbeta primers. The method was immunoSEQ multiplex PCR; TCRdb's version includes in-frame clones alone and lacks a portion of them. This sample has some 180,000 clones, with about 69% found just once. What was sequenced was PBMCs. The receptor set was obtained from a male donor in good health and CMV-seronegative.

This sequence joins TRBV9 and TRBJ2-7; D call uncertain. The germline gives CDR1 SGDLS, CDR2 YYNGEE. Trimming shortened V by 4 bases and J by 0 bases, and 8 bases separated the two germline ends. The CDR3 has 13 amino acids. For the CDR3, the DNA is TGTGCCAGCAGCCCTACTCCCTCCTACGAGCAGTACTTC. Protein sequence: CASSPTPSYEQYF.

DNA of the CDR3: TGTGCCAGCAGCAGCCGGGACTCAAGTGAGCAGTTCTTC. Its translation is CASSSRDSSEQFF. The chain uses TRBV9 and TRBJ2-1, with a tentative D call TRBD2 (6 bases). Germline-derived CDR1 and CDR2 are SGDLS and YYNGEE. V was pared by 4 bases and J by 9 bases, with 14 bases between. The length of the CDR3 is 13 residues.

In this sample, this clone turned up a few times. The chain combines TRBV19 with TRBJ1-2; 9 bases line up with TRBD1. The CDR3 covers 16 residues. Germline-derived CDR1 and CDR2 are LNHDA and SQIVND (reference sequence). Trimming took 5 bases from V and 5 from J; bases not matched to a gene: 12. CDR3 protein: CASSPPGQGRGYGYTF. DNA for the CDR3: TGTGCCAGTAGTCCACCGGGACAGGGACGAGGGTATGGCTACACCTTC.

V is TRBV30 and J is TRBJ2-4; the D gene is possibly TRBD1 (6 bases). V lost 3 bases, J lost 8 bases, and 14 bases lay in between. This CDR3 is 13 amino acids long. The germline CDR1 and CDR2 sequences are GTSNPN and SVGIG (reference sequence). The CDR3 reads CAWRQTGSDIQYF. The CDR3 DNA reads TGTGCCTGGAGACAAACAGGGTCGGACATTCAGTACTTC.

This chain links TRBV5-4 with TRBJ2-2; D is uncertain. Trimming removed 4 bases from V and 1 base from J, with 11 bases in between. The CDR3 is made up of 15 amino acids. Germline V gives CDR1 SGHNT, CDR2 YYREEE (reference sequence). The DNA for the CDR3 is TGTGCCAGCAGCCAGACACTCTTGAACACCGGGGAGCTGTTTTTT. Translation: CASSQTLLNTGELFF.

This chain connects TRBV15 to TRBJ1-5; D ambiguous. Per germline, CDR1 LNHNV and CDR2 YYDKDF (reference sequence). Trimming removed 5 bases from V and 6 bases from J, with 14 bases in between. The CDR3 sequence is 14 residues long. The CDR3 spells CATSRTDFGQPQHF. The CDR3 DNA is TGTGCCACCAGCCGGACTGACTTTGGTCAGCCCCAGCATTTT.

The chain uses TRBV19 and TRBJ1-3; no clear D. Germline V CDR1 and CDR2: LNHDA, SQIVND (reference sequence). V dropped 2 bases and J dropped 0 bases, with 11 bases sitting between them. This CDR3 has 16 amino acids. The CDR3 coding sequence is TGTGCCAGTAGTATATCGTCCTACCGCTCTGGAAACACCATATATTTT. Protein product: CASSISSYRSGNTIYF.

The gene calls are TRBV7-8 and TRBJ2-2; D perhaps matches TRBD1 (6 bases). The CDR3 contains 15 residues. Trimming took 5 bases from V and 1 from J, leaving 11 bases between them. The germline V gene encodes CDR1 SGHVS and CDR2 FQNEAQ. CDR3 sequence reads: CASSPQTGNTGELFF. In nucleotides, the CDR3 is TGTGCCAGCAGCCCACAGACAGGGAACACCGGGGAGCTGTTTTTT.

The sample holds a few counts of this clone. This chain links TRBV11-2 with TRBJ1-6; 7 bases agree with TRBD1. Germline V gene lookup returns CDR1 SGHAT and CDR2 FQNNGV. The CDR3 consists of 15 residues. V gave up 4 bases and J gave up 10 bases; unmatched junction bases: 10. CDR3: CASSSLPTGQSPLHF. CDR3 DNA sequence: TGTGCCAGCAGCTCCCTCCCGACAGGGCAGTCACCCCTCCACTTT.

The V and J genes are TRBV4-1 and TRBJ1-5, with D uncertain. The length of the CDR3 is 15 residues. V gave up 1 base and J gave up 0 bases, with 7 bases separating them. CDR1 is MGHRA and CDR2 is YSYEKL in the germline V gene. Here the CDR3 reads CASSQVTDSNQPQHF. In DNA form, the CDR3 reads TGCGCCAGCAGCCAAGTAACAGATAGCAATCAGCCCCAGCATTTT.

V gene TRBV5-4 combines with J gene TRBJ1-4; 7 bases agree with TRBD1. Germline V gene lookup returns CDR1 SGHNT and CDR2 YYREEE (reference sequence). The CDR3 is made up of 14 amino acids. With V trimmed by 4 bases and J by 8 bases, 8 bases remained unmatched. CDR3 nucleotide sequence: TGTGCCAGCAGCCAGGGACAGAGGCGGGAAAAACTGTTTTTT. Translation: CASSQGQRREKLFF.

The rearrangement joins TRBV30 to TRBJ1-5; the D gene is possibly TRBD1 (6 bases). Germline-derived CDR1 and CDR2 are GTSNPN and SVGIG (reference sequence). The CDR3 covers 14 residues. The ends were cut back, 5 bases at V and 1 base at J, with 12 bases in the middle. This CDR3 reads CAWSQGLSNQPQHF. CDR3 DNA: TGTGCCTGGTCTCAGGGGCTAAGCAATCAGCCCCAGCATTTT.

This sequence joins TRBV10-3 and TRBJ1-1; the D gene is possibly TRBD1 (5 bases). CDR1 and CDR2 (germline): ENHRY, SYGVKD. This CDR3 region has 16 residues. Trimming stripped 10 bases from V and 4 bases from J, with 25 bases between. This chain's CDR3 is CATARGGGGALTEAFF. The CDR3 coding sequence is TGTGCCACCGCCCGGGGGGGTGGTGGGGCGCTCACTGAAGCTTTCTTT.

The gene calls are TRBV30 and TRBJ2-7; TRBD2 agrees at 7 bases. Trimming at V came to 3 bases and at J to 0 bases, leaving 5 bases not matched to a gene. Germline V gives CDR1 GTSNPN, CDR2 SVGIG (reference sequence). The CDR3 is 14 residues long. The CDR3 here is CAWRAGHNSYEQYF. The CDR3 DNA reads TGTGCCTGGAGAGCGGGGCATAACTCCTACGAGCAGTACTTC.

V is TRBV28 and J is TRBJ2-5, with D tentatively TRBD1 (6 bases). The DNA end lines up better with TRBJ2-7; the J call may be wrong. CDR1 MDHEN and CDR2 SYDVKM come from the germline V gene. The CDR3 length is 15 residues. The DNA of the CDR3 is TGTGCCAGCAGTTCCGTCGACAGGAACCTCTACGAGCAGTACTTC. Encoded protein: CASSSVDRNLYEQYF.

The V call is TRBV5-4, the J call TRBJ2-3, with TRBD2 identical over 12 bases. This CDR3 spans 14 amino acids. V trimming: 4 bases; J trimming: 7 bases; junction bases outside the gene matches: 4. Germline values: CDR1 SGHNT, CDR2 YYREEE (reference sequence). The CDR3 DNA sequence: TGTGCCAGCAGCCCCGGACTAGCGGGGAATACGCAGTATTTT. It yields the protein CASSPGLAGNTQYF. Variable domain in full (rest from reference TRBV5-4 and TRBJ2-3): ETGVTQSPTHLIKTRGQQVTLRCSSQSGHNTVSWYQQALGQGPQFIFQYYREEENGRGNFPPRFSGLQFPNYSSELNVNALELDDSALYLCASSPGLAGNTQYFGPGTRLTVL.

In this sample, this clone turned up a few times. The chain carries TRBV14 and TRBJ2-2; the match to TRBD1 covers 9 bases. The germline V gene encodes CDR1 SGHDN and CDR2 FVKESK. CDR3 length: 17 residues. The J segment lost 6 bases and the V segment lost 3 bases, leaving 11 bases of the junction unmatched. CDR3 bases: TGTGCCAGCAGCCAGATGGGGGGACAGGGTCGCTCCGGGGAGCTGTTTTTT. Translating gives CASSQMGGQGRSGELFF.